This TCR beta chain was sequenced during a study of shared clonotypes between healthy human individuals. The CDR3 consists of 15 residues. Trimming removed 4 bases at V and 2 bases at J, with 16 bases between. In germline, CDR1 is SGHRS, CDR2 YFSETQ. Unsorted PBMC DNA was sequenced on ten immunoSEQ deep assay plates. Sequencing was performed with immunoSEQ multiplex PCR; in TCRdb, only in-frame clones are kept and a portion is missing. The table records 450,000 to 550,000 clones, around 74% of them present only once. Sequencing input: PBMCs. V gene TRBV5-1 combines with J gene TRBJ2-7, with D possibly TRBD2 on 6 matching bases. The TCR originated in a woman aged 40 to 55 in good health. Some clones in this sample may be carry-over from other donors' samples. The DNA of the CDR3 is TGCGCCAGCAGCCCCCTCGGTAGCGGAGCCTACGAGCAGTACTTC. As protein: CASSPLGSGAYEQYF. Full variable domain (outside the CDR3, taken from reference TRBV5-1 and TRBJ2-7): KAGVTQTPRYLIKTRGQQVTLSCSPISGHRSVSWYQQTPGQGLQFLFEYFSETQRNKGNFPGRFSGRQFSNSRSEMNVSTLELGDSALYLCASSPLGSGAYEQYFGPGTRLTVT.